The 6 T cell receptor beta chains listed next were all sequenced from one sample in a study of radiotherapy plus CTLA-4 blockade in lung cancer. This table comes from immunoSEQ multiplex PCR, and its TCRdb copy is limited to in-frame clones, with some not included. Of 65,000 to 85,000 clones in the sample, 65% to 85% were seen once. The sample was peripheral blood, taken from a patient treated with radiotherapy plus ipilimumab. These receptors came from a human donor with non-small cell lung cancer whose response to radiotherapy plus ipilimumab could not be evaluated. Some clones in this sample may be carry-over from other donors' samples.

The chain uses TRBV7-2 and TRBJ2-3, with 7 bases aligning to TRBD1. With 10 bases clipped from V and 8 bases from J, the junction kept 15 bases outside the gene matches. The CDR3 covers 14 residues. The V gene's germline CDR1 is SGHTA and CDR2 FQGNSA. The CDR3 here is CATSKTRGRGTQYF. The CDR3 region has the DNA TGTGCCACGAGCAAGACAAGGGGGCGAGGTACGCAGTATTTT.

The chain uses TRBV29-1 and TRBJ1-4; 8 nucleotides line up with TRBD1. Germline assignment: CDR1 SQVTM and CDR2 ANQGSEA. Germline trimming cut 6 bases from V and 1 base from J; bases unmatched to any gene: 1. The CDR3 has 13 residues. CDR3 bases: TGCAGCGTGACAGGGGTAACTAATGAAAAACTGTTTTTT. Its protein product is CSVTGVTNEKLFF. The variable domain in full, with the rest retrieved from reference TRBV29-1 and TRBJ1-4, is SAVISQKPSRDICQRGTSLTIQCQVDSQVTMMFWYRQQPGQSLTLIATANQGSEATYESGFVIDKFPISRPNLTFSTLTVSNMSPEDSSIYLCSVTGVTNEKLFFGSGTQLSVL.

The genes are TRBV7-9 and TRBJ1-1; 8 bases match TRBD1. CDR1 and CDR2 (germline): SEHNR, FQNEAQ (reference sequence). Trimming removed 5 bases from V and 1 base from J; junction bases left unmatched: 6. The CDR3 consists of 15 residues. DNA of the CDR3: TGTGCCAGCAGCACAGGGGGGGCACCGAACACTGAAGCTTTCTTT. The encoded protein is CASSTGGAPNTEAFF.

The V and J genes are TRBV4-1 and TRBJ2-7; TRBD2 aligns across 10 bases. After removal of 2 bases from V and 5 bases from J, the junction contained 6 bases not matched to a gene. Germline V gene lookup returns CDR1 MGHRA and CDR2 YSYEKL. This CDR3 contains 15 residues. The CDR3 DNA reads as TGCGCCAGCAGCCAACTTCTAGCGGGGGCCGACGAGCAGTACTTC. Amino acids: CASSQLLAGADEQYF.

This CDR3 reads CASSTYGQGLDTQYF. The CDR3 bases are TGTGCCAGCAGCACATACGGACAGGGTTTAGATACGCAGTATTTT. The rearrangement joins TRBV6-6 to TRBJ2-3; 8 nucleotides agree with TRBD1. The CDR3 runs 15 residues. Germline CDR1 and CDR2: MNHNY and SVGAGI (reference sequence). The junction had 10 bases not matched to a gene; V was cut back by 6 bases and J by 5 bases.

The chain carries TRBV25-1 and TRBJ2-7, with D possibly matching TRBD1 (5 bases). Trimming removed 3 bases at V and 3 bases at J, with 12 bases between. Per the germline V gene, CDR1 is MGHDK and CDR2 is SYGVNS. The CDR3 is 14 residues long. The chain's CDR3 is CASSDRAHLYEQYF. CDR3 DNA sequence: TGTGCCAGCAGTGACAGGGCCCACCTCTACGAGCAGTACTTC.